What follows are 30 T cell receptor beta chains derived from one specimen sequenced in a study of cytomegalovirus exposure and HLA in healthy donors. The study ran its PCR with 60 Vbeta and 13 Jbeta primers. TCRdb keeps only in-frame clones here, not all; method: immunoSEQ multiplex PCR. The table shows about 93,000 clones, with approximately 80% occurring only once. The sample was PBMCs. The receptors come from a man in his fifties in good health and CMV-seronegative.

This clone was counted once. The chain employs TRBV7-2 and TRBJ2-1; no firm D call. The CDR3 is made up of 15 amino acids. V dropped 1 base and J dropped 5 bases, with 12 bases sitting between them. Germline lookup yields CDR1 SGHTA and CDR2 FQGNSA. This CDR3 is CASSLGGRLNNEQFF. The CDR3 DNA sequence: TGTGCCAGCAGCTTAGGAGGAAGGCTCAACAATGAGCAGTTCTTC.

J is TRBJ2-2 and V is TRBV5-1; tentative D call: TRBD1 (5 bases). The CDR3 runs 17 residues. V shed 1 base and J shed 0 bases, with 13 bases lying between them. CDR1 is SGHRS, CDR2 YFSETQ, per germline. The CDR3 region has the DNA TGCGCCAGCAGCTTGTGGGGTGGACAATCGAACACCGGGGAGCTGTTTTTT. Protein product: CASSLWGGQSNTGELFF.

This clone appeared a single time. The rearrangement joins TRBV9 to TRBJ1-2, with 8 nucleotides matching TRBD1. V was clipped by 0 bases and J by 0 bases; unmatched bases: 1. This CDR3 contains 15 residues. The germline gives CDR1 SGDLS, CDR2 YYNGEE. CDR3 sequence: CASSVGTGTNYGYTF. CDR3 in DNA: TGTGCCAGCAGCGTAGGGACAGGGACTAACTATGGCTACACCTTC.

This clone was counted only a few times. The rearrangement uses TRBV27 and TRBJ1-5; the D gene is possibly TRBD1 (6 bases). This CDR3 has 16 residues. Germline CDR1 reads MNHEY; CDR2 reads SMNVEV (reference sequence). Deletions cut 5 bases from V and 2 bases from J, with 16 bases between. In DNA, the CDR3 is TGTGCCAGCAGTCTAAACAGGGAATGGCGCAATCAGCCCCAGCATTTT. Its protein is CASSLNREWRNQPQHF.

This rearrangement joins TRBV15 to TRBJ2-7, with D unresolved. The CDR3 spans 13 residues. V lost 3 bases and J 9 bases, leaving 15 bases between the germline ends. Germline CDR1 LNHNV, CDR2 YYDKDF (reference sequence). This CDR3 reads CATSRALLRGQYF. The CDR3 coding sequence is TGTGCCACCAGCAGGGCACTATTACGAGGGCAGTACTTC.

This clone was observed a single time. This chain uses TRBV27 with TRBJ2-3, with D perhaps TRBD1 (6 bases). V was cut by 8 bases and J by 4 bases, with 16 bases left in between. This CDR3 has 14 amino acids. Germline CDR1 is MNHEY and CDR2 is SMNVEV (reference sequence). CDR3 residues: CASGTGMRADTQYF. CDR3 sequence (DNA): TGTGCCAGCGGAACAGGGATGAGGGCAGATACGCAGTATTTT.

The chain employs TRBV9 and TRBJ2-5, with 9 positions matching TRBD1. The germline CDR1 and CDR2 sequences are SGDLS and YYNGEE. The CDR3 is 15 residues long. V shed 7 bases and J 2 bases; nucleotides not matched to a gene: 9. CDR3: CASAPGQGRQETQYF. The DNA of the CDR3 is TGTGCCAGCGCCCCGGGACAGGGTAGGCAAGAGACCCAGTACTTC.

This chain connects TRBV28 to TRBJ1-2, with a possible D match to TRBD1 (6 bases). Between the trimmed V and J ends, which lost 6 bases and 6 bases, there was a span of 14 bases. The CDR3 consists of 13 residues. CDR1 and CDR2 (germline): MDHEN, SYDVKM. The DNA of the CDR3 is TGTGCCAGCAGAGCCGGGGGGCGGGATGGCTACACCTTC. Amino acid sequence: CASRAGGRDGYTF.

The chain employs TRBV5-6 and TRBJ2-1; 8 bases are a match to TRBD1. Germline CDR1 reads SGHDT; CDR2 reads YYEEEE. This CDR3 has 14 amino acids. The V and J ends lost 3 bases and 4 bases, in that order; junction bases with no gene match: 3. The CDR3 region has the DNA TGTGCCAGCAGCTCGGACAGGGCTTACAATGAGCAGTTCTTC. Translated: CASSSDRAYNEQFF.

This clone appeared a single time. V gene TRBV7-9 combines with J gene TRBJ2-7; 8 bases fit TRBD1. Trimming cost V 5 bases and J 1 base; bases outside gene matches: 7. The CDR3 is 15 residues long. Germline V gene lookup returns CDR1 SEHNR and CDR2 FQNEAQ (reference sequence). The chain's CDR3 is CASSPRDRLSYEQYF. CDR3 in DNA: TGTGCCAGCAGCCCCCGGGACAGGTTGTCCTACGAGCAGTACTTC.

This rearrangement joins TRBV28 to TRBJ2-7, with a tentative D call TRBD1 (6 bases). This CDR3 has 13 amino acids. The ends were cut back, 10 bases at V and 7 bases at J, with 20 bases in the middle. Germline lookup yields CDR1 MDHEN and CDR2 SYDVKM. The CDR3 is CATHPGGGREQYF. In DNA form, the CDR3 reads TGTGCCACCCACCCTGGGGGCGGTCGGGAGCAGTACTTC.

V and J are TRBV28 and TRBJ2-6, with 8 positions matching TRBD1. The CDR3 runs to 18 residues. With 6 bases clipped from V and 0 bases from J, the junction kept 10 bases outside the gene matches. In germline, CDR1 is MDHEN, CDR2 SYDVKM. The CDR3 DNA reads TGTGCCAGCAGACCACAGGGGGACCTTTACTCTGGGGCCAACGTCCTGACTTTC. It translates to CASRPQGDLYSGANVLTF.

The chain couples TRBV29-1 to TRBJ2-1, with TRBD2 matching 13 bases. The germline V gene has CDR1 SQVTM and CDR2 ANQGSEA. The CDR3 sequence is 15 residues long. V trimming: 2 bases; J trimming: 10 bases; junction bases outside the gene matches: 8. In DNA form, the CDR3 reads TGCAGCGTTGAATCCGGACTAGCGGGAGCGGGAGAGCAGTTCTTC. Residues: CSVESGLAGAGEQFF.

The chain uses TRBV2 and TRBJ1-4; 10 bases fit TRBD1. Germline V gene lookup returns CDR1 SNHLY and CDR2 FYNNEI. V dropped 6 bases and J dropped 5; count of bases not matched to a gene: 6. The CDR3 length is 15 residues. CDR3 protein: CASRKDRGLNEKLFF. The CDR3 DNA sequence: TGTGCCAGCAGGAAAGACAGGGGGCTAAATGAAAAACTGTTTTTT.

This clone was counted once. V and J are TRBV14 and TRBJ2-5; D remains unclear. The end of the DNA is better explained by TRBJ2-7, so the J call may be wrong. CDR1 and CDR2 from the germline V gene are SGHDN and FVKESK. The CDR3 is 15 amino acids. The CDR3 region has the DNA TGTGCCAGCAGCCGAGAGAAACTGCCCGCCTACGAGCAGTACTTC. Amino acids: CASSREKLPAYEQYF.

The CDR3 spells CASSTRDRGENEQFF. The CDR3 coding sequence is TGTGCCAGCAGTACCAGGGACAGGGGGGAAAATGAGCAGTTCTTC. The chain recombines TRBV6-5 with TRBJ2-1; TRBD1 agrees at 11 bases. The CDR3 is made up of 15 amino acids. Trimming removed 5 bases from V and 7 bases from J; junction bases left unmatched: 7. Per germline, CDR1 MNHEY and CDR2 SVGAGI.

The rearrangement uses TRBV9 and TRBJ2-3, with D hard to call. The CDR3 is 15 residues long. Germline assignment: CDR1 SGDLS and CDR2 YYNGEE. V lost 2 bases and J 0 bases, leaving 10 bases between the germline ends. The CDR3 bases are TGTGCCAGCAGCGTCAGCCCGGAGAGCACAGATACGCAGTATTTT. Protein product: CASSVSPESTDTQYF.

The chain recombines TRBV5-4 with TRBJ2-3, with a possible D match to TRBD2 (6 bases). Germline CDR1 SGHNT, CDR2 YYREEE (reference sequence). This CDR3 region has 12 residues. Between the trimmed V and J ends, which lost 2 bases and 8 bases, there was a span of 9 bases. CDR3 nucleotide sequence: TGTGCCAGCAGCTTAGAGGAGGGTACGCAGTATTTT. It translates to CASSLEEGTQYF.

The chain joins TRBV29-1 to TRBJ2-3; maybe TRBD2 (6 bases). The CDR3 is made up of 15 amino acids. Per germline, CDR1 SQVTM and CDR2 ANQGSEA. The V and J ends lost 6 bases and 2 bases respectively, with 18 bases between them. CDR3: CSVGTQPALTDTQYF. CDR3 nucleotide sequence: TGCAGCGTAGGGACTCAACCCGCCCTCACAGATACGCAGTATTTT.

J is TRBJ2-7 and V is TRBV27, with D possibly being TRBD1 (8 bases). Germline V lookup: CDR1 MNHEY, CDR2 SMNVEV (reference sequence). CDR3 length equals 14 residues. Between the trimmed V and J ends, which lost 6 bases and 4 bases, there was a span of 16 bases. In DNA, the CDR3 is TGTGCCAGCAGGTACAGGGGGGGGGCTTACGAGCAGTACTTC. Translating it yields CASRYRGGAYEQYF.

The chain has TRBV5-4 and TRBJ2-3, with 11 nucleotides matching TRBD2. CDR3 length equals 16 residues. J lost 4 bases, V lost 4 bases, and 8 bases had no gene match. Germline V gene lookup returns CDR1 SGHNT and CDR2 YYREEE (reference sequence). This CDR3 reads CASSQTSGSASDTQYF. The CDR3 DNA reads TGTGCCAGCAGCCAAACTAGCGGGAGTGCGTCAGATACGCAGTATTTT.

V usage is TRBV7-9 and J usage is TRBJ2-1, with TRBD2 identical over 10 bases. Germline assignment: CDR1 SEHNR and CDR2 FQNEAQ (reference sequence). The CDR3 is 16 residues long. With V trimmed by 4 bases and J by 3 bases, 6 bases remained unmatched. The CDR3 DNA is TGTGCCAGCAGCTCTGAGCGGGAGGGTCGCTACAATGAGCAGTTCTTC. Amino acids: CASSSEREGRYNEQFF.

This clone was counted between two and nine times. V is TRBV7-8 and J is TRBJ1-5; weak D call: TRBD1 (6 bases). Germline CDR1 is SGHVS and CDR2 is FQNEAQ. The CDR3 runs 17 residues. V lost 6 bases, J lost 4 bases, and 22 bases lay in between. The CDR3 DNA sequence: TGTGCCAGCAGTCCAGGGGTGGACTCAGTCATAAATCAGCCCCAGCATTTT. This encodes CASSPGVDSVINQPQHF.

This rearrangement joins TRBV5-4 to TRBJ1-2; 8 bases are a match to TRBD1. Germline CDR1 and CDR2: SGHNT and YYREEE (reference sequence). The length of the CDR3 is 15 residues. J lost 4 bases, V lost 1 base, and 6 bases had no gene match. CDR3 bases: TGTGCCAGCAGCTTGAGTGGACAGGGAGGCTATGGCTACACCTTC. The encoded protein is CASSLSGQGGYGYTF.

This chain uses TRBV28 with TRBJ1-6; 8 bases line up with TRBD1. The CDR3 consists of 15 residues. V lost 5 bases and J lost 6; bases outside the gene matches: 6. Germline lookup yields CDR1 MDHEN and CDR2 SYDVKM. Here the CDR3 DNA reads TGTGCCAGCAGTCGGCGGACAGGGTTTAATTCACCCCTCCACTTT. This translates into CASSRRTGFNSPLHF.

This sequence joins TRBV4-3 and TRBJ1-1, with D unclear. V was pared by 2 bases and J by 3 bases, with 16 bases between. From germline, CDR1 is LGHNA and CDR2 YSLEER. The CDR3 has 16 amino acids. The DNA for the CDR3 is TGCGCCAGCAGCCAAACGGCCCGGGGTAGGGACACTGAAGCTTTCTTT. Translation gives CASSQTARGRDTEAFF.

The genes are TRBV7-2 and TRBJ2-1; tentative D call: TRBD2 (5 bases). The CDR3 runs to 16 residues. Germline V gene data show CDR1 as SGHTA and CDR2 as FQGNSA. V was pared by 3 bases and J by 0 bases, with 12 bases between. This chain's CDR3 is CASSFSRDSSYNEQFF. CDR3 bases: TGTGCCAGCAGCTTTTCTCGGGATAGCTCCTACAATGAGCAGTTCTTC.

CDR3 in amino acids: CAISDIGVRTDTQYF. The CDR3, as DNA: TGTGCCATCAGTGACATCGGTGTTAGAACAGATACGCAGTATTTT. The V call is TRBV10-3, the J call TRBJ2-3; D is ambiguous. V was trimmed by 3 bases and J by 3 bases, leaving 13 bases between them. Germline loops: CDR1 ENHRY, CDR2 SYGVKD. The CDR3 totals 15 residues.

The chain links TRBV5-4 to TRBJ1-5, with a tentative D call TRBD1 (6 bases). Trimming stripped 4 bases from V and 6 bases from J, with 11 bases between. Germline V gene data show CDR1 as SGHNT and CDR2 as YYREEE (reference sequence). This CDR3 spans 13 amino acids. CDR3 region: CASSEGGGQPQHF. The CDR3 DNA is TGTGCCAGCAGCGAGGGGGGGGGTCAGCCCCAGCATTTT.

This sequence joins TRBV7-9 and TRBJ2-7, with 12 bases fitting TRBD2. CDR1 and CDR2 (germline): SEHNR, FQNEAQ (reference sequence). This CDR3 is 17 amino acids long. V lost 6 bases and J lost 2; bases outside the gene matches: 11. The CDR3 reads CASSRTSGIKGTYEQYF. The CDR3 coding sequence is TGTGCCAGCAGTAGGACTAGCGGGATCAAGGGGACCTACGAGCAGTACTTC.